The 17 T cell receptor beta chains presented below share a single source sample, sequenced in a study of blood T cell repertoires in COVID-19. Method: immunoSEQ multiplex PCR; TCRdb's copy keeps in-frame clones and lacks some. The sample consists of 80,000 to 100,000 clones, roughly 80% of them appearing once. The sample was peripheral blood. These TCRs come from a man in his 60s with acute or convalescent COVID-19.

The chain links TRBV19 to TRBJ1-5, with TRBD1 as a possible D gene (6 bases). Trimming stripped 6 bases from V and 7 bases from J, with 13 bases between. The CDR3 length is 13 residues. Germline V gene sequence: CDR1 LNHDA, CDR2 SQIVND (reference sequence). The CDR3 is CASRYRVGQPQHF. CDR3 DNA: TGTGCCAGTAGATACAGGGTTGGGCAGCCCCAGCATTTT.

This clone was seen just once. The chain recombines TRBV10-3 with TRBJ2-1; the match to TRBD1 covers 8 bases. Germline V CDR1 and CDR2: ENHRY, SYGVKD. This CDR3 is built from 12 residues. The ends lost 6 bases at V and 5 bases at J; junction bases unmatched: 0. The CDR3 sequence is CAIRTGDNEQFF. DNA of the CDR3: TGTGCCATCAGGACAGGGGACAATGAGCAGTTCTTC.

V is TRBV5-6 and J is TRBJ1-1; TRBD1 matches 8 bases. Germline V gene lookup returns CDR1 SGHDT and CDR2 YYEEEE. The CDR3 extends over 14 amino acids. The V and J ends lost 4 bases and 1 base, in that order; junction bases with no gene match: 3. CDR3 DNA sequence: TGTGCCAGCAGCCTACAGGGGGGGAACACTGAAGCTTTCTTT. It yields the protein CASSLQGGNTEAFF. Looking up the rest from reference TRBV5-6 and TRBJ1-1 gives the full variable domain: DAGVTQSPTHLIKTRGQQVTLRCSPKSGHDTVSWYQQALGQGPQFIFQYYEEEERQRGNFPDRFSGHQFPNYSSELNVNALLLGDSALYLCASSLQGGNTEAFFGQGTRLTVV.

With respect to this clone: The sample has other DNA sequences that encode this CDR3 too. Here the CDR3 reads CASSMRQVYGYTF. The CDR3 DNA reads TGTGCCAGTAGTATGAGACAGGTATATGGCTACACCTTC. The J gene is TRBJ1-2, the V gene TRBV19, with TRBD1 as a possible D gene (6 bases). This CDR3 spans 13 amino acids. Germline V gene sequence: CDR1 LNHDA, CDR2 SQIVND (reference sequence). With 3 bases removed from V and 5 bases from J, the gap between germline ends came to 10 bases.

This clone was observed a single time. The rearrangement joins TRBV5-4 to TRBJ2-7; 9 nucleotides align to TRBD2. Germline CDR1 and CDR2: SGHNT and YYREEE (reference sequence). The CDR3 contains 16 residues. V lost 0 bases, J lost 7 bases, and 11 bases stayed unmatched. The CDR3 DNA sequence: TGTGCCAGCAGCTTGGACCCCGGCGGGGGGGCTAAAGAGCAGTACTTC. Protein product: CASSLDPGGGAKEQYF.

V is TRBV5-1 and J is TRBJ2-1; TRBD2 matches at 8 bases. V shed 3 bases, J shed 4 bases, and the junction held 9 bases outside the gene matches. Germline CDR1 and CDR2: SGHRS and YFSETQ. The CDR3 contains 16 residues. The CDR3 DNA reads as TGCGCCAGCAGCTATGTCTCGAGCGGGGGTTACAATGAGCAGTTCTTC. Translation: CASSYVSSGGYNEQFF.

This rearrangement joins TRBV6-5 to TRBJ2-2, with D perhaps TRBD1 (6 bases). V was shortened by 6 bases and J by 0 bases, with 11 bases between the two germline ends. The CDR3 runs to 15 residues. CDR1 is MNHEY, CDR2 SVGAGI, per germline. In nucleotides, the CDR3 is TGTGCCAGCAGATTAGGACAGACGAACACCGGGGAGCTGTTTTTT. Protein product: CASRLGQTNTGELFF.

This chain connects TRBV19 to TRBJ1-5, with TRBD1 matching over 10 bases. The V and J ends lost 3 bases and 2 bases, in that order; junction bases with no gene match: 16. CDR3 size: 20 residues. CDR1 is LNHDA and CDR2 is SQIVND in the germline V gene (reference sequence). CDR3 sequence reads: CASSIPPGQGSVFGNQPQHF. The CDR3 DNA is TGTGCCAGTAGTATCCCGCCGGGACAGGGGTCTGTCTTCGGCAATCAGCCCCAGCATTTT.

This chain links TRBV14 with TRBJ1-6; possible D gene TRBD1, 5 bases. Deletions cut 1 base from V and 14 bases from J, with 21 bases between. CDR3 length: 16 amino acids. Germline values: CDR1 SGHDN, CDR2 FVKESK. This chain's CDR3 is CASSQASFRGRETLHF. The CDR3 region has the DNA TGTGCCAGCAGCCAAGCGTCGTTTAGGGGAAGAGAAACCCTCCACTTT.

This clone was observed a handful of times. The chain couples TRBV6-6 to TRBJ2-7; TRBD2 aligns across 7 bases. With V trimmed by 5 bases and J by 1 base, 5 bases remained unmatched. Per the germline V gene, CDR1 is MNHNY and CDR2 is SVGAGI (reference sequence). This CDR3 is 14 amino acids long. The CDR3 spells CASSQTSVSYEQYF. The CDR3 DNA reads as TGTGCCAGCAGTCAAACTAGCGTTTCCTACGAGCAGTACTTC.

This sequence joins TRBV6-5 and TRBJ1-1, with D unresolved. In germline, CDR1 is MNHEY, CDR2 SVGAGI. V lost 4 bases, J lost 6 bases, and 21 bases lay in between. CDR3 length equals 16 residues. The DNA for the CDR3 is TGTGCCAGCAGTTTACTCCCCCTCTTTGATTACTCTGAAGCTTTCTTT. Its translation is CASSLLPLFDYSEAFF.

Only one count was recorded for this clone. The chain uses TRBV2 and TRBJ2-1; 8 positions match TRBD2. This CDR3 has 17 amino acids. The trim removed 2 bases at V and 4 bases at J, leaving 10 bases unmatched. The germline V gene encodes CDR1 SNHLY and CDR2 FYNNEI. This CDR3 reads CASSEFVVGREYNEQFF. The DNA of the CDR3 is TGTGCCAGCAGTGAATTCGTTGTCGGGAGGGAGTACAATGAGCAGTTCTTC. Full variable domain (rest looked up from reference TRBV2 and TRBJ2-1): EPEVTQTPSHQVTQMGQEVILRCVPISNHLYFYWYRQILGQKVEFLVSFYNNEISEKSEIFDDQFSVERPDGSNFTLKIRSTKLEDSAMYFCASSEFVVGREYNEQFFGPGTRLTVL.

This CDR3 reads CAISEPRGANTQYF. The CDR3 DNA is TGTGCCATCAGTGAGCCCCGGGGGGCAAATACGCAGTATTTT. V is TRBV10-3 and J is TRBJ2-3, with D possibly being TRBD2 (7 bases). The V and J ends lost 2 bases and 7 bases respectively, with 13 bases between them. This CDR3 spans 14 amino acids. The germline CDR1 and CDR2 sequences are ENHRY and SYGVKD.

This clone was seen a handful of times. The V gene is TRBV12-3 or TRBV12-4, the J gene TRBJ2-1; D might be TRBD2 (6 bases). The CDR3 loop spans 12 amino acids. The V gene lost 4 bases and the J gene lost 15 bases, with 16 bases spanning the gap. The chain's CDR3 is CASSSLARGGFF. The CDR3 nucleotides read TGTGCCAGCAGTTCCCTAGCGCGTGGAGGGTTCTTC.

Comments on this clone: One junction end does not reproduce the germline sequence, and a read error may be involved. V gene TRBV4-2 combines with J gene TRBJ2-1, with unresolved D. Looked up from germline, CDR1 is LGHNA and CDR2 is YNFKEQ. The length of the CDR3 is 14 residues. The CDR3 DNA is TGTGCCAGCAGCCAAGCTCTCTCCCACAATGAGCAGTTCTTC. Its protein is CASSQALSHNEQFF.

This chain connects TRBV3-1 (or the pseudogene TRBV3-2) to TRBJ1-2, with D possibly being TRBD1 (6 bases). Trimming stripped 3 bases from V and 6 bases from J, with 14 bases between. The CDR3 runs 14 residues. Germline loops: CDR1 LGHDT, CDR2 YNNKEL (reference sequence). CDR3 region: CASSQTQGADGYTF. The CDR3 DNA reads TGTGCCAGCAGCCAGACACAGGGTGCCGATGGCTACACCTTC.

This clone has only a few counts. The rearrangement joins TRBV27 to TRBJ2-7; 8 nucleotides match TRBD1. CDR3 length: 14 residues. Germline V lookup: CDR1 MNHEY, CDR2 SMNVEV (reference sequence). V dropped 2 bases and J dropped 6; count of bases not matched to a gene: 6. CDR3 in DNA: TGTGCCAGCAGTTTAGCAGGGGGCTTCGGCGAGCAGTACTTC. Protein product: CASSLAGGFGEQYF.